The 10 T cell receptor beta chains reported below all come from one sample, sequenced in a study of T cells after yellow fever vaccination (dated by TCRdb to between 2018 and 2020). Library method: 5' RACE. The sequencing machine was an Illumina NovaSeq 6000. Starting from the raw public reads, TCRdb applied fastp trimming at Q25, assembled clones with MiXCR and retained in-frame beta chains. Duplicate CDR3 protein sequences are folded into a single record with the most common DNA and genes. This sample is represented by a few hundred thousand distinct CDR3 sequences; about 4% of them were singletons. The ten biggest clones cover roughly 24% of the sample. Per the publication, the treatment or condition label means: live attenuated yellow fever vaccine strain. The source was PBMCs, collected 5 days after the yellow fever booster vaccination. The receptors were sampled from a man aged 18-30 years who received the YFV17D yellow fever vaccine.

At least ten counts were recorded for this clonotype. The rearrangement uses TRBV12-3 or TRBV12-4 and TRBJ1-2, with 10 bases that match TRBD1. V shed 6 bases, J shed 6 bases, and the junction held 10 bases outside the gene matches. The CDR3 runs to 15 residues. CDR3 protein: CASSLGQGIDDGYTF. CDR3 bases: TGTGCCAGCAGCCTGGGACAGGGGATCGATGATGGCTACACCTTC.

This clonotype was detected a few times. An end of the junction differs from the germline gene, which may be a read error. The chain combines TRBV7-3 with TRBJ2-7; D ambiguous. Germline CDR1 and CDR2: SGHTA and FQGTGA. The CDR3 consists of 13 residues. The CDR3 region is CASSLTPSYEQYF. CDR3 DNA: TGTGCCAGCAGCCTAACCCCGTCCTACGAGCAGTACTTC.

This clonotype has at least ten counts. The V call is TRBV4-3, the J call TRBJ2-4; perhaps TRBD1 as D (6 bases). V was clipped by 5 bases and J by 4 bases, with 15 bases between them. Germline V CDR1 and CDR2: LGHNA, YSLEER. The CDR3 consists of 15 residues. CDR3 amino acids: CASSSQTGSKNIQYF. DNA of the CDR3: TGCGCCAGCAGCTCACAGACAGGCTCAAAAAACATTCAGTACTTC.

V and J are TRBV20-1 and TRBJ2-1, with D perhaps matching TRBD1 or TRBD2 (5 bases each). CDR1 is DFQATT and CDR2 is SNEGSKA in the germline V gene (reference sequence). The CDR3 contains 20 residues. The V gene lost 6 bases and the J gene lost 1 base, with 31 bases spanning the gap. The CDR3: CSAPQPLEALNWGSYNEQFF. CDR3 in DNA: TGCAGTGCCCCCCAGCCACTAGAAGCACTAAACTGGGGGTCCTACAATGAGCAGTTCTTC.

This clonotype has just a few counts. The CDR3 DNA is TGTGCCAGCAGCTTCCTGAGCGGGGGTCATGCTGGTACGCAGTATTTT. Translation: CASSFLSGGHAGTQYF. The rearrangement uses TRBV7-2 and TRBJ2-3, with 8 bases matching TRBD2. The CDR3 has 16 amino acids. Germline V gives CDR1 SGHTA, CDR2 FQGNSA. The V segment lost 3 bases and the J segment 8 bases; nucleotides outside the gene matches: 13.

CDR3: CATSDPGSRELFF. The DNA of the CDR3 is TGTGCCACCAGTGACCCGGGGTCAAGGGAGCTGTTTTTT. This sequence joins TRBV24-1 and TRBJ2-2, with D possibly being TRBD2 (5 bases). This CDR3 has 13 residues. The V end lost 4 bases, the J end lost 9 bases, and 11 bases lay between the germline ends. Germline V gene sequence: CDR1 KGHDR, CDR2 SFDVKD.

This clonotype was detected ten times or more. The chain combines TRBV18 with TRBJ2-4, with D possibly being TRBD1 (6 bases). Deletions cut 0 bases from V and 3 bases from J, with 18 bases between. CDR1 and CDR2 from the germline V gene are KGHSH and LQKENI. CDR3 length: 18 amino acids. As DNA, the CDR3 is TGTGCCAGCTCACCACCGGAGTGGCAGGGGTTAGGCAAAAACATTCAGTACTTC. It yields the protein CASSPPEWQGLGKNIQYF.

V and J are TRBV11-2 and TRBJ2-1; 11 bases are a match to TRBD2. Germline assignment: CDR1 SGHAT and CDR2 FQNNGV. The CDR3 is made up of 18 amino acids. V dropped 6 bases and J dropped 0; count of bases not matched to a gene: 10. The CDR3 loop reads CASSSGRLAGTSYNEQFF. Here the CDR3 DNA reads TGTGCCAGCAGTTCGGGACGACTAGCGGGGACCTCCTACAATGAGCAGTTCTTC.

This clonotype appeared many times. The rearrangement uses TRBV7-2 and TRBJ2-3; 7 bases map to TRBD2. CDR3 length: 16 amino acids. Germline values: CDR1 SGHTA, CDR2 FQGNSA. The J segment lost 2 bases and the V segment lost 1 base, leaving 6 bases of the junction unmatched. CDR3 region: CASSLEARGYTDTQYF. The DNA of the CDR3 is TGTGCCAGCAGCTTAGAGGCGCGGGGGTACACAGATACGCAGTATTTT.

This clonotype has only a few counts. The chain combines TRBV7-9 with TRBJ1-5; TRBD1 matches 7 bases. V shed 6 bases and J 5 bases; nucleotides not matched to a gene: 4. This CDR3 comprises 13 residues. Germline V gene lookup returns CDR1 SEHNR and CDR2 FQNEAQ (reference sequence). The CDR3 is CASSRGQDQPQHF. CDR3 coding DNA: TGTGCCAGCAGTAGGGGGCAGGATCAGCCCCAGCATTTT.